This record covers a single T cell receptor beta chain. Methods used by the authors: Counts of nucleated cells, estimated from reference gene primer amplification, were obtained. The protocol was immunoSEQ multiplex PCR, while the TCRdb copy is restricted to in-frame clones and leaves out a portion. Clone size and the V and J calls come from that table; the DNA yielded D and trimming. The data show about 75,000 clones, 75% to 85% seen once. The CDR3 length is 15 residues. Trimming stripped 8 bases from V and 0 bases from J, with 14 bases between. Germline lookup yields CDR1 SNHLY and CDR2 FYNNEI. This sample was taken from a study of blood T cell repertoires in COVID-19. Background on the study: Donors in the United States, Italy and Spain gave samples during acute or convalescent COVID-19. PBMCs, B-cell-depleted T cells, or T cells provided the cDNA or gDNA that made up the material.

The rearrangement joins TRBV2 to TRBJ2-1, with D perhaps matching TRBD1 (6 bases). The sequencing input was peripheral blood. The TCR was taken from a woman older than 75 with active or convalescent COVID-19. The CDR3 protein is CASAGTLRSYNEQFF. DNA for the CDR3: TGTGCCAGCGCCGGGACACTTCGCTCCTACAATGAGCAGTTCTTC. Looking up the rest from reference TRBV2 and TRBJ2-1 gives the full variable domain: EPEVTQTPSHQVTQMGQEVILRCVPISNHLYFYWYRQILGQKVEFLVSFYNNEISEKSEIFDDQFSVERPDGSNFTLKIRSTKLEDSAMYFCASAGTLRSYNEQFFGPGTRLTVL.